Given below is one T cell receptor beta chain in context. The data were obtained in a study of blood T cell repertoires in COVID-19. Study as a whole: In each case, the material was cDNA or gDNA derived from T cells, B-cell-depleted T cells, or PBMCs.

The repertoire was sequenced with immunoSEQ multiplex PCR; TCRdb's copy has only in-frame clones and lacks some. The table lists tens of thousands of clones, roughly 76% of them singletons, with around 20% in the top ten. V was shortened by 1 base and J by 2 bases, with 5 bases between the two germline ends. CDR3 size: 13 residues. CDR1 and CDR2 from the germline V gene are SGHDN and FVKESK. The chain recombines TRBV14 with TRBJ1-2, with D hard to call. Source material: peripheral blood. This receptor was obtained from a woman between 70 and 85 years old with acute or convalescent COVID-19. CDR3 residues: CASSQGQNYGYTF. The CDR3, as DNA: TGTGCCAGCAGCCAAGGGCAAAACTATGGCTACACCTTC.